The present T cell receptor beta chain was sequenced within a study of blood T cell repertoires in COVID-19 (dated by TCRdb to the early 2020s). Looking at the study overall: Samples covering the acute and convalescent phases of COVID-19 were provided by collaborators in the United States, Italy and Spain. The material from the prospective study consisted of cDNA or gDNA derived from T cells, B-cell-depleted T cells, or PBMCs. The dataset comprised deeply sampled blood TCRbeta repertoires from subjects exposed to, actively infected with, or recovered from COVID-19. A freely available public database, intended as a resource for researchers studying the immune response to SARS-CoV-2, is where the repertoires were released. Samples were obtained from the ongoing ImmuneRACE study (first 160 participants) and from over 1,000 subjects provided by 6 global collaborators. The sample metadata nearly always contained a de-identified subject ID, COVID-19 status, age in years and sex. HLA class I and class II types, where available, came from metadata supplied by the sample provider rather than from assay-based typing.

The immunoSEQ Assay, a bias-controlled multiplex PCR, was used to amplify TCRbeta CDR3 regions from genomic DNA. The original pipeline was this. Within the assay, amplification of reference gene primers was used to estimate how many nucleated cells each sample contained. To quantify the absolute abundance of each unique TCRbeta CDR3 rearrangement, sequence reads were collapsed and filtered. For each sample, productive Simpson clonality was calculated as the square root of Simpson's diversity index across productive rearrangements. TCRdb provides this immuneACCESS table in a form limited to in-frame rearrangements. Some clones are lacking; in checked studies, under half of them reflect an unresolved V gene, and why the rest are absent is not known. That table supplies the V and J calls and clone size; D and trimming were determined from the DNA. The sample contains 250,000 or so clones, 84% of them found a single time. Approximately 1.5% of the sample is in the top ten clones.

What the work shows at the level of the full study, not this receptor alone: The quantity of clinical and demographic metadata differed by source and by participant and was supplied without curation.

A second Seattle source provided samples from volunteer blood donors who had recovered from COVID-19. The collaborating institutions used their own protocols to collect whole blood in K2EDTA tubes. Collaborator samples were shipped for TCRbeta analysis as frozen whole blood, isolated PBMCs, or DNA extracted from either sample type. According to the germline V gene, CDR1 reads SQVTM and CDR2 reads ANQGSEA. The CDR3 runs 16 residues from the cysteine to the phenylalanine. Only the CDR3 portion is preserved as DNA: 48 bases, with reading frame beginning at the first base. Unmatched junction bases come to 9, with V trimmed by 4 bases and J by 5 bases. Worth noting for this clone: The antigen it binds to is not known. No quality values exist for individual bases; no much larger clone is one base distant.

The chain links TRBV29-1 with TRBJ2-7, with 15 junctional bases fitting TRBD2. The sequence was obtained from a woman between 35 and 50 years old who had recovered from COVID-19. Sequenced material: peripheral blood. This receptor carries the CDR3 CSVGGLAGGMSDEQYF. The DNA sequence follows: TGCAGCGTTGGTGGACTAGCGGGGGGGATGAGCGACGAGCAGTACTTC.